Each of the 12 T cell receptor beta chains below was sequenced from the same sample in a study of blood T cell repertoires in COVID-19. Assay: immunoSEQ multiplex PCR; the TCRdb copy retains only in-frame clones and omits some. Of roughly 250,000 clones in the sample, 85% to 90% were seen once. The sequenced sample consisted of PBMCs or T cells enriched from blood (not recorded which). These receptors were taken from a woman aged 50 to 60 who had recovered from COVID-19.

Here the CDR3 DNA reads TGTGCCAGCAGTAATAGCGGAGGCACAGATACGCAGTATTTT. Encoded protein: CASSNSGGTDTQYF. The chain couples TRBV6-5 to TRBJ2-3; D is possibly TRBD2 (6 bases). The germline V gene encodes CDR1 MNHEY and CDR2 SVGAGI. The CDR3 contains 14 residues. V was shortened by 5 bases and J by 1 base, with 10 bases between the two germline ends.

The chain recombines TRBV10-3 with TRBJ2-3; TRBD1 agrees at 10 bases. This CDR3 is 16 amino acids long. The J segment lost 2 bases and the V segment lost 4 bases, leaving 6 bases of the junction unmatched. The germline V gene has CDR1 ENHRY and CDR2 SYGVKD. This chain's CDR3 is CAISAGDRGFTDTQYF. The CDR3 coding sequence is TGTGCCATCAGTGCAGGGGACAGGGGATTCACAGATACGCAGTATTTT.

The chain is built from TRBV6-2 or TRBV6-3 and TRBJ2-2; TRBD2 matches 9 bases. Germline V lookup: CDR1 MNHEY, CDR2 SVGEGT. V gave up 6 bases and J gave up 7 bases; unmatched junction bases: 9. The CDR3 totals 15 residues. The CDR3 nucleotides read TGTGCCAGCAGCGGACGCGGGAGGGGGAGCGGGGAGCTGTTTTTT. Encoded protein: CASSGRGRGSGELFF.

V is TRBV9 and J is TRBJ2-1; 9 nucleotides align to TRBD2. This CDR3 is 15 amino acids long. Trimming removed 3 bases from V and 7 bases from J; junction bases left unmatched: 8. In germline, CDR1 is SGDLS, CDR2 YYNGEE. The chain's CDR3 is CASSATGREGNEQFF. As DNA, the CDR3 is TGTGCCAGCAGCGCCACGGGGCGGGAGGGGAATGAGCAGTTCTTC.

The chain is built from TRBV6-2 or TRBV6-3 and TRBJ2-7; 8 bases are shared with TRBD1. The trim removed 5 bases at V and 2 bases at J, leaving 11 bases unmatched. From germline, CDR1 is MNHEY and CDR2 SVGEGT. The CDR3 runs 16 residues. The CDR3 DNA is TGTGCCAGCAGTCCCCCCCAGGGGGCGGGTCCCTACGAGCAGTACTTC. Translating gives CASSPPQGAGPYEQYF.

CDR3 protein: CAIRPDRASPLHF. The CDR3 DNA is TGTGCCATCAGACCGGACAGGGCCTCACCCCTCCACTTT. The V gene is TRBV10-3, the J gene TRBJ1-6, with 8 bases matching TRBD1. The CDR3 consists of 13 residues. Germline V gene sequence: CDR1 ENHRY, CDR2 SYGVKD. The V and J ends lost 6 bases and 10 bases, in that order; junction bases with no gene match: 5.

The V call is TRBV28, the J call TRBJ1-1; D not resolved. This CDR3 is built from 14 residues. Trimming took 7 bases from V and 1 from J, leaving 13 bases between them. CDR1 is MDHEN and CDR2 is SYDVKM in the germline V gene. This CDR3 reads CASKMLQENTEAFF. CDR3 in DNA: TGTGCCAGCAAGATGTTGCAGGAGAACACTGAAGCTTTCTTT.

The genes are TRBV7-6 and TRBJ2-2, with TRBD2 matching over 8 bases. Germline V gene data show CDR1 as SGHVS and CDR2 as FNYEAQ. Unmatched junction bases numbered 8, after V lost 4 bases and J lost 4 bases. CDR3 size: 16 residues. The CDR3 is CASSSSIGRATGELFF. CDR3 coding DNA: TGTGCCAGCAGCTCGTCTATCGGGAGGGCCACCGGGGAGCTGTTTTTT.

The V gene is TRBV2, the J gene TRBJ2-2; 11 bases are a match to TRBD2. CDR3 size: 18 residues. Germline-derived CDR1 and CDR2 are SNHLY and FYNNEI. Trimming at V came to 5 bases and at J to 6 bases, leaving 14 bases not matched to a gene. The DNA of the CDR3 is TGTGCCAGCAGTCGATATAGCGGGAGGGAAGGGGCGGCCGGGGAGCTGTTTTTT. It yields the protein CASSRYSGREGAAGELFF.

The chain uses TRBV28 and TRBJ1-6; D might be TRBD1 (6 bases). This CDR3 contains 12 residues. V was cut by 6 bases and J by 10 bases, with 10 bases left in between. Germline assignment: CDR1 MDHEN and CDR2 SYDVKM. The CDR3 nucleotides read TGTGCCAGCAGCCCAGGACAGTCACCCCTCCACTTT. This encodes CASSPGQSPLHF.

The chain has TRBV28 and TRBJ2-7, with 9 bases identical to TRBD1. The CDR3 loop spans 16 amino acids. Germline V gene lookup returns CDR1 MDHEN and CDR2 SYDVKM. The J segment lost 5 bases and the V segment lost 4 bases, leaving 12 bases of the junction unmatched. DNA of the CDR3: TGTGCCAGCAGTTGCTACAGGGGGCCCACCTGCCACGAGCAGTACTTC. Its protein is CASSCYRGPTCHEQYF.

CDR3 sequence reads: CASSPGLARRLEQFF. The CDR3 nucleotides are TGCGCCAGCAGCCCGGGACTAGCGAGAAGACTAGAGCAGTTCTTC. The chain combines TRBV5-1 with TRBJ2-1; 10 nucleotides align to TRBD2. This CDR3 has 15 amino acids. V shed 4 bases, J shed 10 bases, and the junction held 11 bases outside the gene matches. Germline V gene data show CDR1 as SGHRS and CDR2 as YFSETQ.